Listed below are T cell receptor beta chains from one sample, sequenced in a study of shared clonotypes between healthy human individuals. This table comes from immunoSEQ multiplex PCR, and its TCRdb copy is limited to in-frame clones, with some not included. This sample has approximately 2.3 million clones, with over 90% found just once. Material for sequencing was naive CD4+ T cells from PBMCs. These receptors all come from a young man in good health. Some clones in this sample may be carry-over from other donors' samples. Both conserved end residues are part of each CDR3.

V gene	J gene	CDR3 protein
TRBV5-1	TRBJ2-5	CASSLDGRLLQETQYF
TRBV28	TRBJ2-2	CASSLRASGRPNTGELFF
TRBV2	TRBJ1-1	CASMYGQPLTEAFF
TRBV5-1	TRBJ1-1	CASSRGARGEYTEAFF
TRBV4-3	TRBJ1-2	CASSQDETYGYTF
TRBV29-1	TRBJ2-5	CSVEYLDFPETQYF
TRBV10-3	TRBJ2-7	CAISDQGYEQYF
TRBV6-1	TRBJ2-2	CASSGTSGRELFF
TRBV27	TRBJ2-2	CASSLLQGGVTGELFF
TRBV4-3	TRBJ2-5	CASSPTRGETQYF
TRBV10-3	TRBJ2-1	CAISEYPLAGGSNYNEQFF
TRBV28	TRBJ1-4	CASSVSRTTNEKLFF
TRBV27	TRBJ2-1	CASRLNYEQFF
TRBV5-4	TRBJ2-2	CASSLGREGPGELFF
TRBV5-1	TRBJ1-3	CASSLGRSSSGNTIYF
TRBV2	TRBJ1-1	CASSGGRGTEAFF
TRBV7-9	TRBJ2-7	CASSPLPKGLEQYF
TRBV6-1	TRBJ2-5	CASSRDRPQETQYF
TRBV4-1	TRBJ1-1	CASSQDPPGGEAFF
TRBV5-8	TRBJ2-1	CASTRQRSSYNEQFF
TRBV4-1	TRBJ2-1	CASSQGRGGRYNEQFF
TRBV6-1	TRBJ1-4	CASRGQTYNEKLFF
TRBV6-6	TRBJ2-1	CASRPLAPSSYNEQFF
TRBV19	TRBJ1-2	CASSMAHSFPYGYTF
TRBV19	TRBJ1-5	CASSGRQGRQPQHF
TRBV5-6	TRBJ2-2	CASSFGSNTGELFF
TRBV29-1	TRBJ1-1	CSVAGAGELDAFF
TRBV14	TRBJ2-1	CASSQGVPYNEQFF
TRBV4-3	TRBJ1-3	CASRAAGGNTIYF
TRBV4-3	TRBJ2-2	CASSQGGGQNTGELFF
TRBV30	TRBJ2-1	CAWNPGRYSPSYNEQFF
TRBV5-4	TRBJ1-1	CASGQGADTEAFF
TRBV5-1	TRBJ2-3	CASSSGTSGIRTDTQYF
TRBV15	TRBJ1-1	CATSSGGARGAFF